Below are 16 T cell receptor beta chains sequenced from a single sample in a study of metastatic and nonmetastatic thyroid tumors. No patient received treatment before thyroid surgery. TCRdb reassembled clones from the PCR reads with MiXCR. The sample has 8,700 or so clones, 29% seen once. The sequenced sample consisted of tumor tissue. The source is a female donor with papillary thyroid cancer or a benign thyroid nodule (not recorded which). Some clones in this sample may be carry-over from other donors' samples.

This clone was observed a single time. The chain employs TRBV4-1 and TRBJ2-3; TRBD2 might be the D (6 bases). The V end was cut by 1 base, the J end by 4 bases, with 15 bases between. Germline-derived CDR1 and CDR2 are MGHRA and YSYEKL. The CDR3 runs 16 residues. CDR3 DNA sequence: TGCGCCAGCAGCCAAGTCCACGGGGGTCCATCAGATACGCAGTATTTT. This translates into CASSQVHGGPSDTQYF.

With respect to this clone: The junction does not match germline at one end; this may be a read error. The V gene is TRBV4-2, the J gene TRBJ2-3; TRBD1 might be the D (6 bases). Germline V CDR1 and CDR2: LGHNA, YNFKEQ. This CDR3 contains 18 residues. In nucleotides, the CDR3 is TGTGCCATCAGCCAAAGGGGGTCCGGAATCCGGGACGCAGATACGCAGTATTTT. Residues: CAISQRGSGIRDADTQYF.

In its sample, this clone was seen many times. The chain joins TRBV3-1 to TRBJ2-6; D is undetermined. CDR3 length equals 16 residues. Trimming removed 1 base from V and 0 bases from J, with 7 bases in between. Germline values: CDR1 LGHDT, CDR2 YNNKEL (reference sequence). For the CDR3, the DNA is TGTGCCAGCAGCCAAGTAGTTGGCTCTGGGGCCAACGTCCTGACTTTC. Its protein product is CASSQVVGSGANVLTF.

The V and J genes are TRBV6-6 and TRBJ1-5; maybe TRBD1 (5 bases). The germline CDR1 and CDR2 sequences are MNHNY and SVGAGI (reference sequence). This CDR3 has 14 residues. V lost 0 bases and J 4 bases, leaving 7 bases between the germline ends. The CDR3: CASSYSEGNQPQHF. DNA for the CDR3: TGTGCCAGCAGTTACTCTGAGGGGAATCAGCCCCAGCATTTT.

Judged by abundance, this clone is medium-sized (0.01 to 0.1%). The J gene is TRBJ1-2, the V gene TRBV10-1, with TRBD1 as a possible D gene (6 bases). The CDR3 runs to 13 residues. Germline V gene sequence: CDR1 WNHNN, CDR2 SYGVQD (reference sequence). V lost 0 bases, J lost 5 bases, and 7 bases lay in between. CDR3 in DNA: TGCGCCAGCAGTGAGTCGACAGGTTATGGCTACACCTTC. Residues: CASSESTGYGYTF.

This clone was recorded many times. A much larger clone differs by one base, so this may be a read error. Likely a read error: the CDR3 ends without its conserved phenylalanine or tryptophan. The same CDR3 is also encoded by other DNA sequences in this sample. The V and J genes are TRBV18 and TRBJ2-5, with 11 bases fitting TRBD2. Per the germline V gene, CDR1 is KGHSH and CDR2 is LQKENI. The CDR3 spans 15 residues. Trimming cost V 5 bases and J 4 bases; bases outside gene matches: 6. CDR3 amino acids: CASSALAGVGETQYS. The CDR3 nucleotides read TGTGCCAGCTCAGCACTAGCGGGAGTGGGAGAGACCCAGTACTCC.

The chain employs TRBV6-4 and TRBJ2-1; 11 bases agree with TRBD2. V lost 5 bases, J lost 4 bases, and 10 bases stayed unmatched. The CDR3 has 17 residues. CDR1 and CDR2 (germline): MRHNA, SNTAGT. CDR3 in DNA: TGTGCCAGCAGTTCGACCCTTAGACTAGCGGGGTACAATGAGCAGTTCTTC. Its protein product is CASSSTLRLAGYNEQFF.

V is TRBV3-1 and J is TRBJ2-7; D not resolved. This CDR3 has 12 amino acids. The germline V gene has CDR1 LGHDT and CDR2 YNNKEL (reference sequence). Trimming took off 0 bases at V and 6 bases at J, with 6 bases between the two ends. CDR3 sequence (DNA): TGTGCCAGCAGCCAAGAAGGGCTCGAGCAGTACTTC. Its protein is CASSQEGLEQYF.

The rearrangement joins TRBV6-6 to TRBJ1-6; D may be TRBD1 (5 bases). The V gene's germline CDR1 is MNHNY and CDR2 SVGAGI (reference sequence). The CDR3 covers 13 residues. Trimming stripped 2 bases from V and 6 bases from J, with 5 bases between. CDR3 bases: TGTGCCAGCAGTTACAGGGGTAATTCACCCCTCCACTTT. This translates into CASSYRGNSPLHF.

CDR3 nucleotides: TGCAGTGCGTCCTCGGGGGAGGAGTCCTCACCCCTCCACTTT. As protein: CSASSGEESSPLHF. The chain uses TRBV20-1 and TRBJ1-6; weak D call: TRBD1 (5 bases). Looked up from germline, CDR1 is DFQATT and CDR2 is SNEGSKA (reference sequence). CDR3 size: 14 residues. Trimming cost V 6 bases and J 10 bases, with 19 bases left between them.

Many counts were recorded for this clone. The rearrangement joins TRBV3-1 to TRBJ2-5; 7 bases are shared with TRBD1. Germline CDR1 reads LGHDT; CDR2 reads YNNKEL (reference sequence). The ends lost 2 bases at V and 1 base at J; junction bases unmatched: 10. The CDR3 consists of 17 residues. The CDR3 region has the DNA TGTGCCAGCAGCCAACGTCTAGGGGGCGTCGGCCAAGAGACCCAGTACTTC. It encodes CASSQRLGGVGQETQYF.

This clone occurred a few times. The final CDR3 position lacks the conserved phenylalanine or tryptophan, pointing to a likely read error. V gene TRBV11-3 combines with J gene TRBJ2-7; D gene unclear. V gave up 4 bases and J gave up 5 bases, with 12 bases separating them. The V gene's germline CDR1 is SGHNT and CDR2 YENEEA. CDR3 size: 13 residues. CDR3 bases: TGTGCCAGCAGCTCCCGAGCGTTCCACGAGCAGTACCTC. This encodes CASSSRAFHEQYL.

CDR3 loop: CASIIGRVRTEAFF. The CDR3, as DNA: TGTGCCAGCATCATCGGCAGGGTCCGCACTGAAGCTTTCTTT. V is TRBV7-2 and J is TRBJ1-1, with D possibly TRBD1 on 5 matching bases. CDR1 is SGHTA, CDR2 FQGNSA, per germline. Trimming pared 7 bases from V and 4 bases from J, leaving 16 bases between. The CDR3 has 14 residues.

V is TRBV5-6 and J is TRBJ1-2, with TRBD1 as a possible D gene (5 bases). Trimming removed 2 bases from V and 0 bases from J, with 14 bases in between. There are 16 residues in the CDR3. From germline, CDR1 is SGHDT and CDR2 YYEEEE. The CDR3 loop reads CASSFPTGDANYGYTF. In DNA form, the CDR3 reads TGTGCCAGCAGCTTCCCGACGGGGGATGCTAACTATGGCTACACCTTC.

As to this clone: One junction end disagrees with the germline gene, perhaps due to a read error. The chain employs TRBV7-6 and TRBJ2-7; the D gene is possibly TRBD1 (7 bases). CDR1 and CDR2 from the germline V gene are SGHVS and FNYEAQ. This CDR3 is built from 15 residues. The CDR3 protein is CASSASWTGLRERYF. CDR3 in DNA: TGTGCCAGCAGCGCCTCCTGGACAGGACTACGGGAGCGGTACTTC.

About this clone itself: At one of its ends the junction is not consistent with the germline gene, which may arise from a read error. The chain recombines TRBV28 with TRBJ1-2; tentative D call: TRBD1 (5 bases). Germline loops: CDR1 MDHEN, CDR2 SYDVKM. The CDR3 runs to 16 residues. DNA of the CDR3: TGTGCCAGCAGTTTGGTACCTGTGGGGGGAACCTATGGCTGCACCTTC. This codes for CASSLVPVGGTYGCTF.